The present entry profiles one T cell receptor (beta chain) with its context. Assay used: immunoSEQ multiplex PCR; TCRdb lists only in-frame clones, some missing. The sample yields approximately 83,000 clones, about four fifths seen once. Germline V CDR1 and CDR2: MNHEY, SVGAGI. The CDR3 runs to 15 residues. Losses at the gene ends were 2 bases for V and 2 bases for J; bases not matched to a gene: 3. These data come from a study of blood T cell repertoires in COVID-19. For the study at large: From T cells, B-cell-depleted T cells, or PBMCs came the material, which was cDNA or gDNA.

The sample comprised peripheral blood. This clonotype was sampled from a woman aged 80 or over with acute or convalescent COVID-19. The chain has TRBV6-5 and TRBJ1-2, with 9 bases that match TRBD1. For the CDR3, the DNA is TGTGCCAGCAGTTACACGGGACAGGGAAACTATGGCTACACCTTC. This gives the protein CASSYTGQGNYGYTF.